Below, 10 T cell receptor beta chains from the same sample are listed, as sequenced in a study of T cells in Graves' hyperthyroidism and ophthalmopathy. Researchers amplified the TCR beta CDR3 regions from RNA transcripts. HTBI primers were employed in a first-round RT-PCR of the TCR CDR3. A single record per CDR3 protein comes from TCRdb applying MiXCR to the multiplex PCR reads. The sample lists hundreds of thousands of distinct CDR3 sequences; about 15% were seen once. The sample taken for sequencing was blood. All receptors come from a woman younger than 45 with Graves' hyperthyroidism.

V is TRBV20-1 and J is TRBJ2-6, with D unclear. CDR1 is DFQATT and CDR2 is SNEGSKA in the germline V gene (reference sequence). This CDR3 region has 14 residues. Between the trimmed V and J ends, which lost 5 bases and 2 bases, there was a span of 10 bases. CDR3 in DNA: TGCAGTGCTTCCCAGAATCCTGGGGCCAACGTCCTGACTTTC. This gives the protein CSASQNPGANVLTF.

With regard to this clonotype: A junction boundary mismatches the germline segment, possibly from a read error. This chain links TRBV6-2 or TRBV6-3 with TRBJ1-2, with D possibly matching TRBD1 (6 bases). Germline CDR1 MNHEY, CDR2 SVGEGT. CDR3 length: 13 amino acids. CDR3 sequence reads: CASISTGSYAYTF. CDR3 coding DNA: TGTGCCAGCATTTCGACAGGATCCTATGCCTACACCTTC.

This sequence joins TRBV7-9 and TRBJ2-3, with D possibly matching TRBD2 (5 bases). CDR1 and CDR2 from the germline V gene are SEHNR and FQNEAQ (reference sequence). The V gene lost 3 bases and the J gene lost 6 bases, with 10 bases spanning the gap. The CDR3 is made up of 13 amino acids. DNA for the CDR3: TGTGCCAGCAGCTTGGTGTCGGGGGATACGCAGTATTTT. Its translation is CASSLVSGDTQYF. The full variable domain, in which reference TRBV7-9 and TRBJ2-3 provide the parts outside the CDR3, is DTGVSQNPRHKITKRGQNVTFRCDPISEHNRLYWYRQTLGQGPEFLTYFQNEAQLEKSRLLSDRFSAERPKGSFSTLEIQRTEQGDSAMYLCASSLVSGDTQYFGPGTRLTVL.

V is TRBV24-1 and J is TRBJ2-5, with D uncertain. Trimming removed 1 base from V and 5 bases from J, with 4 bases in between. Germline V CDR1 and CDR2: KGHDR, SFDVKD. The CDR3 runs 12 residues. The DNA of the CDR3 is TGTGCCACCAGTGATTTTACGGAGACCCAGTACTTC. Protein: CATSDFTETQYF.

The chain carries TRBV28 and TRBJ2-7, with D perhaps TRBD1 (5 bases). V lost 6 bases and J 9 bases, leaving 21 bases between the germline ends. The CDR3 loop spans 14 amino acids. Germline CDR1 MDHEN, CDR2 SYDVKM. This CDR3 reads CASSSPLGAPGQYF. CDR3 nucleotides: TGTGCCAGCAGCAGCCCTTTAGGGGCCCCGGGGCAGTACTTC.

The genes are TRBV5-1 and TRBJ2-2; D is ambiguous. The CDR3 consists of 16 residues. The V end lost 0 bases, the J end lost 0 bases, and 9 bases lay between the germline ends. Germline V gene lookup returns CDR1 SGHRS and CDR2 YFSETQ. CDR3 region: CASSLALGSNTGELFF. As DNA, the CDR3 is TGCGCCAGCAGCTTGGCCTTAGGGTCGAACACCGGGGAGCTGTTTTTT.

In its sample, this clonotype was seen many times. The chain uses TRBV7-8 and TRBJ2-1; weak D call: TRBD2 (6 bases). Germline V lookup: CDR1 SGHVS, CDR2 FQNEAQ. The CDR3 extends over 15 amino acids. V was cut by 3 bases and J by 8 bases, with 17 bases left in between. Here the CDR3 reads CASSLIVGLGDEQFF. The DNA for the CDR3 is TGTGCCAGCAGCTTGATCGTGGGACTCGGCGATGAGCAGTTCTTC.

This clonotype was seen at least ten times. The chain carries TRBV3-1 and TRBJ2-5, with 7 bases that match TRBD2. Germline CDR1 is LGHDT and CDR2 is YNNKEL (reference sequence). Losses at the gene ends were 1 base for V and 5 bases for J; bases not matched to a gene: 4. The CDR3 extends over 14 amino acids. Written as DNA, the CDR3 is TGTGCCAGCAGCCAAGTGGGGGGAGGGGAGACCCAGTACTTC. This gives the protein CASSQVGGGETQYF.

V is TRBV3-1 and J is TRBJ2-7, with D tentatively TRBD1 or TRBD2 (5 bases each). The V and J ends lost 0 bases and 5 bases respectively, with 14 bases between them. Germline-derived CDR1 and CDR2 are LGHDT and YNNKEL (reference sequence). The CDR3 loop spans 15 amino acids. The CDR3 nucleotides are TGTGCCAGCAGCCAAGATACGGGACGGGCCCACGAGCAGTACTTC. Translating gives CASSQDTGRAHEQYF.

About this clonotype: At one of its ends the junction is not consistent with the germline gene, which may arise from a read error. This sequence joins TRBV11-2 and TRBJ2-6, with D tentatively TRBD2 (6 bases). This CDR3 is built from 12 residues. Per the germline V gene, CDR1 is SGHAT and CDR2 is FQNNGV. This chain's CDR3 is CASSLRTTVESF. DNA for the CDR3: TGTGCCAGCAGCTTGCGGACTACGGTCGAGTCTTTC.